A single sample is the source of the 28 T cell receptor beta chains below, sequenced in a study of cytomegalovirus exposure and HLA in healthy donors. Use of 60 Vbeta and 13 Jbeta primers characterized the PCR. Clones were sequenced by immunoSEQ multiplex PCR, and TCRdb holds only the in-frame ones, with some missing. The sample gives some 200,000 clones, 75% to 90% of which show up once; about 0.8% is in the top ten. Specimen: PBMCs. These TCRs come from a woman between 18 and 30 years old in good health and CMV-seronegative.

The CDR3 reads CASSILALNQPQHF. CDR3 in DNA: TGTGCCAGTAGTATCCTTGCGCTTAATCAGCCCCAGCATTTT. The chain carries TRBV19 and TRBJ1-5; D remains ambiguous. The CDR3 covers 14 residues. The V gene's germline CDR1 is LNHDA and CDR2 SQIVND (reference sequence). Deletions cut 3 bases from V and 4 bases from J, with 10 bases between. The complete variable domain, with remaining parts taken from reference TRBV19 and TRBJ1-5, reads DGGITQSPKYLFRKEGQNVTLSCEQNLNHDAMYWYRQDPGQGLRLIYYSQIVNDFQKGDIAEGYSVSREKKESFPLTVTSAQKNPTAFYLCASSILALNQPQHFGDGTRLSIL.

The rearrangement uses TRBV6-1 and TRBJ1-5; D is unclear. Trimming pared 4 bases from V and 9 bases from J, leaving 13 bases between. This CDR3 is built from 13 residues. The germline gives CDR1 MNHNS, CDR2 SASEGT. CDR3 in amino acids: CASSGWQLAPQHF. The CDR3 nucleotides read TGTGCCAGCAGTGGTTGGCAATTGGCGCCCCAGCATTTT.

The rearrangement links TRBV25-1 to TRBJ1-4, with D perhaps TRBD1 (6 bases). V was trimmed by 6 bases and J by 8 bases, leaving 22 bases between them. Germline CDR1 and CDR2: MGHDK and SYGVNS. CDR3 size: 16 residues. CDR3 in DNA: TGTGCCAGCAGCGGTTGGGGGCAGGCTTTAAGGGAAAAACTGTTTTTT. Its protein product is CASSGWGQALREKLFF.

This sequence joins TRBV18 and TRBJ2-7; D is uncertain. The CDR3 has 13 residues. The V end lost 0 bases, the J end lost 3 bases, and 6 bases lay between the germline ends. Germline loops: CDR1 KGHSH, CDR2 LQKENI. CDR3 in amino acids: CASSPPNSYEQYF. CDR3 nucleotide sequence: TGTGCCAGCTCACCACCGAACAGCTACGAGCAGTACTTC.

The V and J genes are TRBV6-1 and TRBJ2-5; 14 positions agree with TRBD2. Unmatched junction bases numbered 8, after V lost 2 bases and J lost 3 bases. The germline CDR1 and CDR2 sequences are MNHNS and SASEGT. The CDR3 is 18 residues long. The CDR3 loop reads CASSEPLTSGGAKETQYF. CDR3 bases: TGTGCCAGCAGTGAACCCCTGACTAGCGGGGGGGCTAAAGAGACCCAGTACTTC.

This chain uses TRBV7-2 with TRBJ2-2, with 10 positions matching TRBD2. J was trimmed by 0 bases and V by 4 bases; bases with no gene match: 5. This CDR3 is built from 17 residues. In germline, CDR1 is SGHTA, CDR2 FQGNSA. CDR3 region: CASSSQRGGPNTGELFF. DNA for the CDR3: TGTGCCAGCAGCTCACAGCGGGGGGGCCCGAACACCGGGGAGCTGTTTTTT.

This clone was counted a few times. The gene calls are TRBV21-1 and TRBJ1-1. TRBV21-1 constitutes a pseudogene. This CDR3 has 15 residues. CDR3 sequence (DNA): TGTGCCAGCAGCATCCCGTACGGTGAAGACACTGAAGCTTTCTTT. Protein: CASSIPYGEDTEAFF.

The chain has TRBV27 and TRBJ2-1; 9 positions agree with TRBD1. The CDR3 length is 15 residues. CDR1 and CDR2 from the germline V gene are MNHEY and SMNVEV (reference sequence). J lost 6 bases, V lost 4 bases, and 7 bases had no gene match. CDR3 amino acids: CASSSRGQGTNEQFF. The CDR3 bases are TGTGCCAGCAGTTCTCGTGGACAGGGGACCAATGAGCAGTTCTTC.

A note on this clone: At one end the junction does not follow the germline gene, possibly because of a read error. This sequence joins TRBV27 and TRBJ1-2; TRBD1 agrees at 8 bases. Germline assignment: CDR1 MNHEY and CDR2 SMNVEV (reference sequence). This CDR3 region has 13 residues. The CDR3 reads CANSRQGNYGYTF. The CDR3 DNA reads TGTGCCAACAGTCGACAGGGGAACTATGGCTACACCTTC.

There are a few counts of this clone. The chain combines TRBV30 with TRBJ2-7; 10 nucleotides match TRBD1. The V segment lost 4 bases and the J segment 4 bases; nucleotides outside the gene matches: 4. Per germline, CDR1 GTSNPN and CDR2 SVGIG (reference sequence). The CDR3 has 13 amino acids. The DNA for the CDR3 is TGTGCCTGGACCCGGGACAGGGGATACGAGCAGTACTTC. Residues: CAWTRDRGYEQYF. Based on the CDR3 plus reference TRBV30 and TRBJ2-7, the full variable domain is SQTIHQWPATLVQPVGSPLSLECTVEGTSNPNLYWYRQAAGRGLQLLFYSVGIGQISSEVPQNLSASRPQDRQFILSSKKLLLSDSGFYLCAWTRDRGYEQYFGPGTRLTVT.

The chain recombines TRBV5-6 with TRBJ2-1; 9 bases agree with TRBD2. With 2 bases clipped from V and 1 base from J, the junction kept 13 bases outside the gene matches. Germline CDR1 reads SGHDT; CDR2 reads YYEEEE. The CDR3 contains 19 residues. CDR3 amino acids: CASSFISSRGGSSYNEQFF. The CDR3 region has the DNA TGTGCCAGCAGCTTCATCTCGTCGCGGGGGGGCTCTTCCTACAATGAGCAGTTCTTC.

J is TRBJ1-5 and V is TRBV10-3; 8 bases align to TRBD1. Germline V gives CDR1 ENHRY, CDR2 SYGVKD. This CDR3 is 16 amino acids long. Trimming took 6 bases from V and 7 from J; bases not matched to a gene: 14. This CDR3 reads CAIRADDRGGGQPQHF. In DNA, the CDR3 is TGTGCCATCAGAGCAGATGACAGGGGCGGGGGACAGCCCCAGCATTTT.

The chain employs TRBV7-2 and TRBJ2-2, with D unresolved. The ends were cut back, 4 bases at V and 6 bases at J, with 9 bases in the middle. Germline CDR1 and CDR2: SGHTA and FQGNSA. The CDR3 totals 13 residues. The DNA for the CDR3 is TGTGCCAGCAGCTACCCCAGGTCCGGGGAGCTGTTTTTT. It encodes CASSYPRSGELFF.

The chain employs TRBV25-1 and TRBJ2-7; 10 bases map to TRBD1. Germline V gene sequence: CDR1 MGHDK, CDR2 SYGVNS. This CDR3 spans 15 amino acids. Trimming took 2 bases from V and 7 from J; bases not matched to a gene: 8. CDR3 sequence: CASSESVWTGGEQYF. The CDR3 nucleotides are TGTGCCAGCAGTGAAAGCGTGTGGACAGGGGGGGAGCAGTACTTC.

V gene TRBV19 combines with J gene TRBJ2-3, with 9 bases lining up with TRBD2. This CDR3 comprises 15 residues. In germline, CDR1 is LNHDA, CDR2 SQIVND (reference sequence). V shed 10 bases, J shed 6 bases, and the junction held 14 bases outside the gene matches. The CDR3 bases are TGTGCCACCAGGAGGGCGGGGGGGCCGGTTGATACGCAGTATTTT. Translated, it gives CATRRAGGPVDTQYF. Based on the CDR3 plus reference TRBV19 and TRBJ2-3, the full variable domain is DGGITQSPKYLFRKEGQNVTLSCEQNLNHDAMYWYRQDPGQGLRLIYYSQIVNDFQKGDIAEGYSVSREKKESFPLTVTSAQKNPTAFYLCATRRAGGPVDTQYFGPGTRLTVL.

This chain uses TRBV19 with TRBJ2-5; TRBD2 aligns across 9 bases. CDR1 LNHDA and CDR2 SQIVND come from the germline V gene (reference sequence). The CDR3 totals 14 residues. Trimming at V came to 6 bases and at J to 9 bases, leaving 11 bases not matched to a gene. The CDR3 here is CASSQPSGDRAQYF. CDR3 DNA: TGTGCCAGTAGCCAACCTAGCGGGGACCGGGCCCAGTACTTC.

The chain combines TRBV6-1 with TRBJ2-7; tentative D call: TRBD1 (5 bases). The CDR3 covers 14 residues. Between the trimmed V and J ends, which lost 6 bases and 2 bases, there was a span of 14 bases. The germline gives CDR1 MNHNS, CDR2 SASEGT. CDR3 nucleotides: TGTGCCAGCAGCGTCCACAGGAGCCCCTACGAGCAGTACTTC. Translating gives CASSVHRSPYEQYF.

This chain connects TRBV6-5 to TRBJ1-2; TRBD1 agrees at 8 bases. J was trimmed by 8 bases and V by 6 bases; bases with no gene match: 11. Germline assignment: CDR1 MNHEY and CDR2 SVGAGI. There are 14 residues in the CDR3. The CDR3: CASRFPGGAHGYTF. The CDR3 DNA sequence: TGTGCCAGCAGGTTTCCAGGGGGCGCGCACGGCTACACCTTC.

This clone was picked up a small number of times. The chain links TRBV5-1 to TRBJ1-2; 11 bases agree with TRBD1. CDR3 size: 17 residues. Germline V lookup: CDR1 SGHRS, CDR2 YFSETQ. With 2 bases clipped from V and 2 bases from J, the junction kept 8 bases outside the gene matches. The chain's CDR3 is CASSLRTGGAPNYGYTF. The CDR3 bases are TGCGCCAGCAGCTTAAGGACAGGGGGCGCCCCCAACTATGGCTACACCTTC.

The chain combines TRBV7-9 with TRBJ1-1, with a tentative D call TRBD1 (6 bases). The CDR3 spans 16 residues. Between the trimmed V and J ends, which lost 5 bases and 4 bases, there was a span of 20 bases. Per the germline V gene, CDR1 is SEHNR and CDR2 is FQNEAQ (reference sequence). Here the CDR3 reads CASSLPVGAGATEAFF. CDR3 in DNA: TGTGCCAGCAGCCTCCCGGTGGGTGCAGGGGCCACTGAAGCTTTCTTT.

The gene calls are TRBV29-1 and TRBJ2-1; 8 bases align to TRBD2. Trimming cost V 6 bases and J 5 bases; bases outside gene matches: 6. CDR1 and CDR2 from the germline V gene are SQVTM and ANQGSEA. The CDR3 is 13 residues long. CDR3 region: CSVTSDSNNEQFF. DNA for the CDR3: TGCAGCGTGACTAGCGACTCGAACAATGAGCAGTTCTTC.

The chain has TRBV28 and TRBJ1-1, with TRBD1 as a possible D gene (6 bases). Trimming cost V 0 bases and J 10 bases, with 12 bases left between them. The CDR3 sequence is 13 residues long. In germline, CDR1 is MDHEN, CDR2 SYDVKM. This chain's CDR3 is CASSLWQGMVAFF. The CDR3 region has the DNA TGTGCCAGCAGTTTATGGCAGGGGATGGTAGCTTTCTTT.

V is TRBV5-1 and J is TRBJ1-2; 8 bases agree with TRBD1. Germline V gene sequence: CDR1 SGHRS, CDR2 YFSETQ. V shed 4 bases and J 8 bases; nucleotides not matched to a gene: 19. The CDR3 is 17 residues long. CDR3 amino acids: CASSHQVRTGRGIGYTF. The DNA for the CDR3 is TGCGCCAGCAGCCACCAGGTGAGGACAGGGCGAGGGATAGGCTACACCTTC.

J is TRBJ2-7 and V is TRBV18; D is uncertain. In germline, CDR1 is KGHSH, CDR2 LQKENI. V gave up 6 bases and J gave up 3 bases, with 15 bases separating them. The CDR3 totals 14 residues. The CDR3 spells CASSREHMNYEQYF. DNA for the CDR3: TGTGCCAGCTCCCGCGAGCATATGAACTACGAGCAGTACTTC.

Only one count was recorded for this clone. The rearrangement links TRBV27 to TRBJ1-2; no clear D gene. Trimming took off 2 bases at V and 6 bases at J, with 10 bases between the two ends. Per germline, CDR1 MNHEY and CDR2 SMNVEV (reference sequence). The CDR3 runs 13 residues. The CDR3 loop is CASSLHSGNGYTF. In DNA form, the CDR3 reads TGTGCCAGCAGTTTACACTCAGGAAATGGCTACACCTTC.

J is TRBJ1-4 and V is TRBV2; 11 nucleotides match TRBD1. This CDR3 is 16 amino acids long. CDR1 and CDR2 (germline): SNHLY, FYNNEI. The ends lost 7 bases at V and 3 bases at J; junction bases unmatched: 7. The CDR3 nucleotides read TGTGCCAGCACGCGGGACAGGGGGTCTTCTAATGAAAAACTGTTTTTT. It codes for CASTRDRGSSNEKLFF.

This chain uses TRBV28 with TRBJ1-6; tentative D call: TRBD1 (6 bases). With 6 bases removed from V and 11 bases from J, the gap between germline ends came to 14 bases. From germline, CDR1 is MDHEN and CDR2 SYDVKM. The CDR3 has 13 residues. The DNA of the CDR3 is TGTGCCAGCAGCACAGGGAATCGGACACCCCTCCACTTT. Protein: CASSTGNRTPLHF.

The chain carries TRBV27 and TRBJ2-3; 7 nucleotides line up with TRBD2. V lost 0 bases to trimming and J lost 3 bases; unmatched junction nucleotides: 6. CDR1 and CDR2 from the germline V gene are MNHEY and SMNVEV (reference sequence). CDR3 length: 16 amino acids. The CDR3 loop is CASSLSAGVRTDTQYF. In DNA, the CDR3 is TGTGCCAGCAGTTTATCGGCGGGGGTTCGGACAGATACGCAGTATTTT.